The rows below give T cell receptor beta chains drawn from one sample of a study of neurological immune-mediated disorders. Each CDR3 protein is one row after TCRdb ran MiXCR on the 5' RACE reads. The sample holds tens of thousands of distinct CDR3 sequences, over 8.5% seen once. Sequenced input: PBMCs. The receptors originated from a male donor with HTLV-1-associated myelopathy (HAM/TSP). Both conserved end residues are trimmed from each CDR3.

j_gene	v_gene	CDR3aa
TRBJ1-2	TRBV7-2	ASSLRQGYSGYT
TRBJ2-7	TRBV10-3	AISEGDTLSSYEQY
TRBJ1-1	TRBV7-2	ASTTDRGDTEAF
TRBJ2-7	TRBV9	ASSLGGGPPY
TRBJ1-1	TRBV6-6	ASSYPDELNTEAF
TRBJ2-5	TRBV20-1	SAPGQGPQETQY
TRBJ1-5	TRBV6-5	ASSSNRVQPQH
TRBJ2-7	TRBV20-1	SARDRVGGGEQY
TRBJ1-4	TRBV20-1	SALRVSGGEKLF
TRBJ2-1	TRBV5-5	ASSLSQEGEQF
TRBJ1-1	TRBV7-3	AINMDPSRTEAF